This TCR beta chain was obtained from a study of cytomegalovirus exposure and HLA in healthy donors. This clone was observed a single time. It was with 60 Vbeta and 13 Jbeta primers that the PCR ran. Sequencing was performed with immunoSEQ multiplex PCR; in TCRdb, only in-frame clones are kept and a portion is missing. The table includes approximately 200,000 clones, around 79% detected once. Material for sequencing was PBMCs. The TCR sequence derives from a girl aged 2 to 10 in good health and CMV-seronegative.

In DNA, the CDR3 is TGTGCCAGCAGTGAGAGCGGGAGGGCCGATGAGCAGTTCTTC. This gives the protein CASSESGRADEQFF. V is TRBV9 and J is TRBJ2-1, with 10 bases aligning to TRBD2. The CDR3 runs 14 residues. V lost 5 bases and J lost 8; bases outside the gene matches: 7. Germline V gene sequence: CDR1 SGDLS, CDR2 YYNGEE. Filled out from reference TRBV9 and TRBJ2-1, the complete variable domain reads DSGVTQTPKHLITATGQRVTLRCSPRSGDLSVYWYQQSLDQGLQFLIQYYNGEERAKGNILERFSAQQFPDLHSELNLSSLELGDSALYFCASSESGRADEQFFGPGTRLTVL.